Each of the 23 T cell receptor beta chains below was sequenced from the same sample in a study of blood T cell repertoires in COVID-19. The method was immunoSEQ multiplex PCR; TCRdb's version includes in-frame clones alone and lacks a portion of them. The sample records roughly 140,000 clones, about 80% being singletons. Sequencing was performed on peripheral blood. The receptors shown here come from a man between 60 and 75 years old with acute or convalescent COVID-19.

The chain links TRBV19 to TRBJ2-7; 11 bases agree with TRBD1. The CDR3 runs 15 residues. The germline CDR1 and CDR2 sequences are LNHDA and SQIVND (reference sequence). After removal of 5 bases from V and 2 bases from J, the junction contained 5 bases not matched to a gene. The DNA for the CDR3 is TGTGCCAGTAGTGCCACGGGACAGGGGGCCTACGAGCAGTACTTC. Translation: CASSATGQGAYEQYF. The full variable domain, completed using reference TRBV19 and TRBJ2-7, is DGGITQSPKYLFRKEGQNVTLSCEQNLNHDAMYWYRQDPGQGLRLIYYSQIVNDFQKGDIAEGYSVSREKKESFPLTVTSAQKNPTAFYLCASSATGQGAYEQYFGPGTRLTVT.

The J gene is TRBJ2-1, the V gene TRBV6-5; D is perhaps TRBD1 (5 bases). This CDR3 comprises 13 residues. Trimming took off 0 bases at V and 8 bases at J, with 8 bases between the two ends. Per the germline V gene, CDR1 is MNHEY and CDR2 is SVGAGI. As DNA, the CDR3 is TGTGCCAGCAGTTACTCGGGGCCCCATGAGCAGTTCTTC. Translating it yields CASSYSGPHEQFF.

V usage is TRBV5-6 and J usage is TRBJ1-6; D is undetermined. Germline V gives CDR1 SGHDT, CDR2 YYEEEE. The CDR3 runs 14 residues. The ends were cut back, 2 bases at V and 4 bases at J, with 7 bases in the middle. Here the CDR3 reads CASSFEEYNSPLHF. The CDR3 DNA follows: TGTGCCAGCAGCTTCGAGGAGTATAATTCACCCCTCCACTTT.

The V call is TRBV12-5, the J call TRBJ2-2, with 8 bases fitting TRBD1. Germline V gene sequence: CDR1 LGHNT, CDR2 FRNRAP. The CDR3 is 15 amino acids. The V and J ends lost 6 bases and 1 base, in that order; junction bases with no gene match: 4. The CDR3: CASGLGQGNTGELFF. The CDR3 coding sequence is TGTGCTAGTGGCTTAGGACAGGGGAACACCGGGGAGCTGTTTTTT. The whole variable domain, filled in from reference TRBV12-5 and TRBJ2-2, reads DARVTQTPRHKVTEMGQEVTMRCQPILGHNTVFWYRQTMMQGLELLAYFRNRAPLDDSGMPKDRFSAEMPDATLATLKIQPSEPRDSAVYFCASGLGQGNTGELFFGEGSRLTVL.

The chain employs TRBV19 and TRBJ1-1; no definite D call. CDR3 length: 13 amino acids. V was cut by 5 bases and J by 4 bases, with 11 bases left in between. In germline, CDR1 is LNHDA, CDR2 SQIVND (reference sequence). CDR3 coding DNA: TGTGCCAGTAGTTTCCGGGAGGGCACTGAAGCTTTCTTT. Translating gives CASSFREGTEAFF.

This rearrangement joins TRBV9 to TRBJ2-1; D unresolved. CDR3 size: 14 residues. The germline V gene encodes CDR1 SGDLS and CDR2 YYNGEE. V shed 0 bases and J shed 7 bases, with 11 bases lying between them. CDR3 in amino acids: CASSVAASGNEQFF. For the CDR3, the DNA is TGTGCCAGCAGCGTAGCAGCGTCGGGTAATGAGCAGTTCTTC.

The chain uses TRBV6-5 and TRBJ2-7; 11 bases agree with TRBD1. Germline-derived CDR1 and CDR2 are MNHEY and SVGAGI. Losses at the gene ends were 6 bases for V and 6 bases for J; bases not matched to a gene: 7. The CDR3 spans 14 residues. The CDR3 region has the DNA TGTGCCAGCAGAATCACCGGGACAGGGGGCGAGCAGTACTTC. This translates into CASRITGTGGEQYF.

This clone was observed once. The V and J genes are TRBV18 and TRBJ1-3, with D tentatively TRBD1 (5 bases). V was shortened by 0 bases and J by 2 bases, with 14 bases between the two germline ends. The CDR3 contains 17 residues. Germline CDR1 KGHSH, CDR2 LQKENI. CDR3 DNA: TGTGCCAGCTCACCACCGGCGGGGCCAACGGCTGGAAACACCATATATTTT. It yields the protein CASSPPAGPTAGNTIYF.

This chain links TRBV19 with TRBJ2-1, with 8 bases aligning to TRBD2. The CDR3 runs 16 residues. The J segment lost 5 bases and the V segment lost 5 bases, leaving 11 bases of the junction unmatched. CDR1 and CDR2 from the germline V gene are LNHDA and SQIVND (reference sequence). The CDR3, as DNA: TGTGCCAGTAGTTCTCGGCGGGGGGCAGGCCACAATGAGCAGTTCTTC. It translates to CASSSRRGAGHNEQFF.

The CDR3 region is CASSPGQSLNEQFF. The CDR3 DNA follows: TGTGCCAGCTCACCGGGACAGAGCTTAAATGAGCAGTTCTTC. The chain has TRBV18 and TRBJ2-1; 7 positions agree with TRBD1. J lost 7 bases, V lost 3 bases, and 6 bases had no gene match. The CDR3 has 14 amino acids. Germline V gene data show CDR1 as KGHSH and CDR2 as LQKENI.

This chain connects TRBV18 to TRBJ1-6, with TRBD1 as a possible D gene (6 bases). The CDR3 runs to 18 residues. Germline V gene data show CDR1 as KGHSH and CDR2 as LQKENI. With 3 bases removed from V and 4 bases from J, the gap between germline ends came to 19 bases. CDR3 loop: CASSPPVGGLGYNSPLHF. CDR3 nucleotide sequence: TGTGCCAGCTCACCCCCCGTCGGGGGGCTCGGATATAATTCACCCCTCCACTTT.

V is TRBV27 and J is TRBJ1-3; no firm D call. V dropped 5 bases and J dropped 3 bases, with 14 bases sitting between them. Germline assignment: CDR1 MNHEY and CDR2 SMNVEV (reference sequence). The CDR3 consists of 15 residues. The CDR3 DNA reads TGTGCCAGCAGTCCCCGGGGAAGGGATGGAAACACCATATATTTT. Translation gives CASSPRGRDGNTIYF.

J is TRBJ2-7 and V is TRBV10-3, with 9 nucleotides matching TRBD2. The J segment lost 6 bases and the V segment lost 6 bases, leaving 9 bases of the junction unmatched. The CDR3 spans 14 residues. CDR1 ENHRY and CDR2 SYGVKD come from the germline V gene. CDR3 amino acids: CAIREIAGAVEQYF. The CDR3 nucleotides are TGTGCCATCAGGGAGATAGCGGGAGCGGTCGAGCAGTACTTC.

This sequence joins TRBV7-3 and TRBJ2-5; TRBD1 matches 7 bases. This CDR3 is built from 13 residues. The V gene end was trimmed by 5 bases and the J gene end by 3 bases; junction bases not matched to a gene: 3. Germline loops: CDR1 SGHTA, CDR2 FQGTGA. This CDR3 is CASSLGTEETQYF. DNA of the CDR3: TGTGCCAGCAGCCTTGGGACAGAAGAGACCCAGTACTTC.

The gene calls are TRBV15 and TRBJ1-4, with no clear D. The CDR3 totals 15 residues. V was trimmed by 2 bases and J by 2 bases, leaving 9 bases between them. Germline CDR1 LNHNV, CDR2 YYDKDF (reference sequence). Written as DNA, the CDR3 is TGTGCCACCAGCAGAAAAGGAGGGACTAATGAAAAACTGTTTTTT. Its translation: CATSRKGGTNEKLFF.

CDR3 sequence (DNA): TGCGCCAGCAGCCTATCCCGGACAGGGGGAACAGATACGCAGTATTTT. Its translation is CASSLSRTGGTDTQYF. The rearrangement uses TRBV4-1 and TRBJ2-3, with 10 bases aligning to TRBD1. V was clipped by 4 bases and J by 3 bases; unmatched bases: 7. This CDR3 has 16 residues. Germline V gene lookup returns CDR1 MGHRA and CDR2 YSYEKL.

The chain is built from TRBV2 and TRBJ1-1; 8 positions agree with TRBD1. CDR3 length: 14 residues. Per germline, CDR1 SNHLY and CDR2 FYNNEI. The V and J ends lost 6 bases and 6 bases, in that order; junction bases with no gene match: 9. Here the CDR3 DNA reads TGTGCCAGCAGGCAGCAGGGGGCGCGGTCTGAAGCTTTCTTT. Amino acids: CASRQQGARSEAFF.

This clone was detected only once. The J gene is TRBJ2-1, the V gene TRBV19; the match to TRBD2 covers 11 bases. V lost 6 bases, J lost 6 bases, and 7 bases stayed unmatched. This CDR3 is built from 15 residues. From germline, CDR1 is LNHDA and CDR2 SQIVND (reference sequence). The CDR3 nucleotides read TGTGCCAGTAGCTCCGGGACTAGCGGCGCCAATGAGCAGTTCTTC. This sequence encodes CASSSGTSGANEQFF.

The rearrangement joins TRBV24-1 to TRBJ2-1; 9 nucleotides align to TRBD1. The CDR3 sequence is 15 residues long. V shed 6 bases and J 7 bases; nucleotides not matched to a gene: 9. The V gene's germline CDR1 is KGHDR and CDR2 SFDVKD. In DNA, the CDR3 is TGTGCCACCAGTCACGGACAGGGGCGGGGTAATGAGCAGTTCTTC. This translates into CATSHGQGRGNEQFF.

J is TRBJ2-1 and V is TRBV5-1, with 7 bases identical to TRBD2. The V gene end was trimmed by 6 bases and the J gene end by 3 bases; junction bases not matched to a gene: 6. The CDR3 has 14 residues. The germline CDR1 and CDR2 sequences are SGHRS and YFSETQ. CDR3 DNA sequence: TGCGCCAGCAACCGGGGGGATTACTACAATGAGCAGTTCTTC. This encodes CASNRGDYYNEQFF. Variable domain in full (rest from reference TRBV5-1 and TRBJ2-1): KAGVTQTPRYLIKTRGQQVTLSCSPISGHRSVSWYQQTPGQGLQFLFEYFSETQRNKGNFPGRFSGRQFSNSRSEMNVSTLELGDSALYLCASNRGDYYNEQFFGPGTRLTVL.

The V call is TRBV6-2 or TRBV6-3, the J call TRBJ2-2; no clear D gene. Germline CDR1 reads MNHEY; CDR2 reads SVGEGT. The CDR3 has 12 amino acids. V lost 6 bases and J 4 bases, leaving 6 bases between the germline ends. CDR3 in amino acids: CASSAFTGELFF. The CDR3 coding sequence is TGTGCCAGCAGCGCGTTCACCGGGGAGCTGTTTTTT.

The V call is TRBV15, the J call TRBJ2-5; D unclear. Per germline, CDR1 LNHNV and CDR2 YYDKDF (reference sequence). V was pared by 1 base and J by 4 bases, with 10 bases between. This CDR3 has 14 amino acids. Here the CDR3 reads CATSRAGGGETQYF. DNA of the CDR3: TGTGCCACCAGCAGAGCCGGTGGCGGAGAGACCCAGTACTTC. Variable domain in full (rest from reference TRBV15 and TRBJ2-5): DAMVIQNPRYQVTQFGKPVTLSCSQTLNHNVMYWYQQKSSQAPKLLFHYYDKDFNNEADTPDNFQSRRPNTSFCFLDIRSPGLGDTAMYLCATSRAGGGETQYFGPGTRLLVL.

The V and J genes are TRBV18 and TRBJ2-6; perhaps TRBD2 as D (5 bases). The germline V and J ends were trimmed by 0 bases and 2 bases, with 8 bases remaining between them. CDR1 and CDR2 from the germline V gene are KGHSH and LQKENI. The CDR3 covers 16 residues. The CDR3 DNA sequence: TGTGCCAGCTCACCACCAGGACTTCCTGGGGCCAACGTCCTGACTTTC. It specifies CASSPPGLPGANVLTF.